One TCR beta chain is described in this entry. Per germline, CDR1 SNHLY and CDR2 FYNNEI. Trimming took 7 bases from V and 6 from J, leaving 9 bases between them. The CDR3 is 11 residues long. Treatment in this sample: preoperative locoregional IRX-2 cytokine immunotherapy. This phase Ib study tested locoregional IRX-2 cytokine immunotherapy given before surgery. The record originates from a study of preoperative IRX-2 immunotherapy in early breast cancer. Here immunoSEQ multiplex PCR was the method, and the copy in TCRdb shows in-frame clones only, minus some. The sample holds some 29,000 clones; 85% to 90% are singletons and the top ten take approximately 9%.

This sample was gathered from a patient treated with IRX-2 immunotherapy. The chain links TRBV2 to TRBJ1-2; D may be TRBD1 (6 bases). The clonotype was recovered from a human donor with breast cancer. CDR3 bases: TGTGCCAGCACGGCAGGGGATGGCTACACCTTC. This codes for CASTAGDGYTF.